This T cell receptor beta chain is from a study of early T cells in non-severe SARS-CoV-2 infection. Looking at the study overall: The authors sequenced bulk RNA from unsorted whole blood, leaving chains unpaired.

The germline V gene has CDR1 SGHRS and CDR2 YFSETQ. The CDR3 sequence is 16 residues long. The trim removed 3 bases at V and 3 bases at J, leaving 8 bases unmatched. This clonotype was detected many times. The TCR library protocol was used to attach unique molecular identifiers. These identifiers were attached to individual cDNA molecules. TCRdb used MiXCR to reprocess the 5' RACE reads, holding one entry per CDR3 protein. The sample lists more than 70,000 distinct CDR3 sequences, 11% occurring once. The sequencing used whole blood, collected at baseline. The V call is TRBV5-1, the J call TRBJ2-3, with 9 bases matching TRBD2. The origin of this receptor is an adult who was a healthcare worker with PCR-confirmed SARS-CoV-2 infection or an uninfected control (not recorded which). The CDR3 loop is CASSSDLGLATDTQYF. As DNA, the CDR3 is TGCGCCAGCAGCTCCGACCTGGGACTAGCAACAGATACGCAGTATTTT.